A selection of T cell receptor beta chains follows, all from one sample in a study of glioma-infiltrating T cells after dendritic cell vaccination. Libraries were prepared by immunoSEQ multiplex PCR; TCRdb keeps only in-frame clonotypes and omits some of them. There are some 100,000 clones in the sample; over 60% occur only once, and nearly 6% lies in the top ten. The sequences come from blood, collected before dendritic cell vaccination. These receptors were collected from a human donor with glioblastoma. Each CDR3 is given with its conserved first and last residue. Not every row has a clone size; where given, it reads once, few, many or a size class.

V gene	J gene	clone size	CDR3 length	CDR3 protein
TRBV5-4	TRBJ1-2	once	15	CASSLEQGANYGYTF
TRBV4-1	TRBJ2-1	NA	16	CASSQERTGLYNEQFF
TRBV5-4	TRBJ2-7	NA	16	CASTTGAGGTVYEQYF
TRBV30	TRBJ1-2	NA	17	CAWTRGMMIQLFGGYTF
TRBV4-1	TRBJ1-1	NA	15	CASSTRDRGRPEAFF
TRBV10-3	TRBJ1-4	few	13	CAISQATWEKLFF
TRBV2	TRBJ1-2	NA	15	CASSAGRKGTYGWTF
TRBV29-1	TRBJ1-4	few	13	CSVQNRGIEKLFF
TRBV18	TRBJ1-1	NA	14	CASSQYPPNTEAFF
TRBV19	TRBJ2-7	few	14	CASTSGGPPYEQYF
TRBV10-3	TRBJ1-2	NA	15	CAIRRGGGMDYGYTF
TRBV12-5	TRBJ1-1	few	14	CASGLRGGRTEAFF
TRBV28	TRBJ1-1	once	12	CASTLYGTEAFF
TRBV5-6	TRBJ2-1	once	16	CASSFEWQDHHAEQFF
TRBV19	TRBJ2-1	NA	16	CASSVAGTSGYNEQFF
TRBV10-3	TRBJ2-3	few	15	CAISELAGSTDTQYF
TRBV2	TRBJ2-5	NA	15	CASRRPDRGQETQYF
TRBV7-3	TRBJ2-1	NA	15	CASSVTGTRGGEQFF
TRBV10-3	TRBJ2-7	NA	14	CAISVLAGYYEQYF
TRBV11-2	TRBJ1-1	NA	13	CASSLVGPGVGFF
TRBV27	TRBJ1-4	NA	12	CASSSRGEKLFF
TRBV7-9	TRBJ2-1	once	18	CASSAGLAGGKGYNEQFF
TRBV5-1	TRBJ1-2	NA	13	CASSLGAGHGYTF
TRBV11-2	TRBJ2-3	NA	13	CASSYWGADTQYF
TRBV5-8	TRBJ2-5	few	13	CASSRPLGETQYF
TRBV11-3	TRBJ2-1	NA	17	CASSGRGGEGSHNEQFF
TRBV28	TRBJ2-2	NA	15	CASRTSGRNTGELFF
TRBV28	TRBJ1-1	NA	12	CASSPLPTEAFF
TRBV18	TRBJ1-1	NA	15	CASSPGQAMNTEAFF
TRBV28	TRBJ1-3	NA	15	CASSLQGWAGNTIYF
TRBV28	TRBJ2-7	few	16	CASSLGGASGSYEQYF
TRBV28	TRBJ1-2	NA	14	CASILDLRGIGYTF
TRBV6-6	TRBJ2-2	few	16	CASSYSSSRVVGELFF
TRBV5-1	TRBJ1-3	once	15	CASSLGGDSGNTIYF
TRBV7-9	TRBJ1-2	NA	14	CASSSPDRVGGYTF
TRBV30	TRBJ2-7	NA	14	CAWSRRGSTYEQYF
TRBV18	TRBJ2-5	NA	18	CASSPWERAGGLQETQYF
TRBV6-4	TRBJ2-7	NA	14	CASCTREGPYEQYF
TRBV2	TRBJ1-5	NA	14	CASRWTGDNQPQHF
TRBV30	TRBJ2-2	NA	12	CAWEEVTGELFF
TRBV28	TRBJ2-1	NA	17	CASSFSLLAGGRHEQFF
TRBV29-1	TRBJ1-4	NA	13	CSANRGLGEKLFF
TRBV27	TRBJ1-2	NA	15	CASKSLPVQGSGYTF
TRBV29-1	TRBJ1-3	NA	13	CSAAGQGGDTIYF
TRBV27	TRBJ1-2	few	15	CASSSGQGYRYGYTF
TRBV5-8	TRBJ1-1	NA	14	CASSSDRVNTEAFF
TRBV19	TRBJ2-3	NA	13	CATSRRVPDTQYF
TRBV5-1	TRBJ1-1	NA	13	CASSLDSYTEAFF
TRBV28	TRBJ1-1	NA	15	CASILGGALNTEAFF
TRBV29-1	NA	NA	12	CSGGDGSYEQYF
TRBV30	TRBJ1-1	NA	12	CAWNHGEAEAFF
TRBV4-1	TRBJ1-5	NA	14	CASSLKLGNQPQHF
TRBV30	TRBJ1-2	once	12	CAWSDGGLSYTF
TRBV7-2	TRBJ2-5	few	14	CASAKRAGQETQYF
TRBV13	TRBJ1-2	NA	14	CASSLGQGAGGYTF
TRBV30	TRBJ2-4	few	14	CAWMPGLASNIQYF